This T cell receptor (beta chain) emerged from a study of blood T cell repertoires in COVID-19. The wider study: From the United States, Italy and Spain came samples of acute and convalescent COVID-19. Sources were T cells, B-cell-depleted T cells, or PBMCs; the material itself was cDNA or gDNA.

As handled by the study authors: Amplified reference gene primers provided the basis for estimating nucleated cell counts. TCRdb keeps only in-frame clones here, not all; method: immunoSEQ multiplex PCR. That table is the source of V, J and clone size, and D and trimming were worked out from the DNA. Found here are 25,000 to 30,000 clones, about 80% of them singletons; the top ten hold around two thirds. The CDR3 sequence is 14 residues long. Trimming removed 6 bases from V and 4 bases from J, with 15 bases in between. From germline, CDR1 is LNHDA and CDR2 SQIVND (reference sequence). The chain recombines TRBV19 with TRBJ2-5; no definite D call. Source material: peripheral blood. The TCR originated in a man in his 70s with acute or convalescent COVID-19. The DNA of the CDR3 is TGTGCCAGTAGCGGTCCGGGTTCGGGAGAGACCCAGTACTTC. The encoded protein is CASSGPGSGETQYF.